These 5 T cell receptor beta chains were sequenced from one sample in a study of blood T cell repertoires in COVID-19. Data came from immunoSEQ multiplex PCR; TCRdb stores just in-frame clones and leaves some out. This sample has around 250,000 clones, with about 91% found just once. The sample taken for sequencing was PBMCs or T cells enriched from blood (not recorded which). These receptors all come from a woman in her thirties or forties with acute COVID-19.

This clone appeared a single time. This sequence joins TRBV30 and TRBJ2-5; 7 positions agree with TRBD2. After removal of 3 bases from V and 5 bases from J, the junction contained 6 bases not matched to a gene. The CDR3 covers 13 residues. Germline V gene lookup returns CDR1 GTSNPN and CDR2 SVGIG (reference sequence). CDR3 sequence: CAWSAGSGETQYF. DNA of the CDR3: TGTGCCTGGAGCGCGGGTAGCGGGGAGACCCAGTACTTC.

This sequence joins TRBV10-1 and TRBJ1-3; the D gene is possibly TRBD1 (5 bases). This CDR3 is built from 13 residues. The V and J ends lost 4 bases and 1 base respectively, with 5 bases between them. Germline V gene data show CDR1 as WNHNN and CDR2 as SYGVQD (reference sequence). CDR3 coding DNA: TGCGCCAGCAGTGGGACATCTGGAAACACCATATATTTT. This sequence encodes CASSGTSGNTIYF.

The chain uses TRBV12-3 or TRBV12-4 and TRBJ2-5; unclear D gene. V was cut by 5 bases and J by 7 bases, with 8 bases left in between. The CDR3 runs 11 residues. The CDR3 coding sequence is TGTGCCAGCAGTAACATCGTGACCCAGTACTTC. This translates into CASSNIVTQYF.

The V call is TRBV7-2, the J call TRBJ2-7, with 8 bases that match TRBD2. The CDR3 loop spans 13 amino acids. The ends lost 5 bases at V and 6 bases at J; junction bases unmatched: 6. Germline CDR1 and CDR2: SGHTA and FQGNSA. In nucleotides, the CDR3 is TGTGCCAGCAGCCTCGAAGCGGGAGTCGAGCAGTACGTC. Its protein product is CASSLEAGVEQYV.

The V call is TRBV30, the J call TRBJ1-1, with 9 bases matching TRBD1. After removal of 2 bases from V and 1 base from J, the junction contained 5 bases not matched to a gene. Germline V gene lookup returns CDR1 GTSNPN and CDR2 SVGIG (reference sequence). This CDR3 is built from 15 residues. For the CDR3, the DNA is TGTGCCTGGAGTCCGGGACAGGGAACGAACACTGAAGCTTTCTTT. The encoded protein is CAWSPGQGTNTEAFF.